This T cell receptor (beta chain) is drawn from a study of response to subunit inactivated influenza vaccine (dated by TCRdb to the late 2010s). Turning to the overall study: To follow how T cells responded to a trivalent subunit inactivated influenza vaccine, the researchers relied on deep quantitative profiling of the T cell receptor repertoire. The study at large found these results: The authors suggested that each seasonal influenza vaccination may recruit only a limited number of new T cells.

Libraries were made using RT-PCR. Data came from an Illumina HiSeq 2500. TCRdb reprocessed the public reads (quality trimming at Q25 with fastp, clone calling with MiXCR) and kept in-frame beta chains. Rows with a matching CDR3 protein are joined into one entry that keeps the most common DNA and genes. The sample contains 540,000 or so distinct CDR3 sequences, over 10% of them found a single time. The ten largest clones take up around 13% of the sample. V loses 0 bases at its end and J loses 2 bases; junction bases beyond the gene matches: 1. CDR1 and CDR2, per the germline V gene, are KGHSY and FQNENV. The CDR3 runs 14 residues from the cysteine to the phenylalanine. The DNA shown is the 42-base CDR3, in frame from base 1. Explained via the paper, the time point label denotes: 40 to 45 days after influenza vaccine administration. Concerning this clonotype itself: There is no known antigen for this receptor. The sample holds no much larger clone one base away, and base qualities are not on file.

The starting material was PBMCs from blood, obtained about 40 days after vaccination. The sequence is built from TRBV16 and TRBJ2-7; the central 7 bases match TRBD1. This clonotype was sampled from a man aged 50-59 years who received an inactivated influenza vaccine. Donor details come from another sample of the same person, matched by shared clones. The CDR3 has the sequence CASSQSTGAYEQYF. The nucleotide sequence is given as TGTGCCAGCAGCCAATCAACAGGGGCCTACGAGCAGTACTTC.